This TCR beta chain is from a study of CD8 T cells in Susac syndrome. Random hexamers were used to reverse transcribe about 0.5 to 1 ug of RNA. Amplification of TCR beta CDR3 used immunoSEQ multiplex PCR across 54 Vbeta and 13 Jbeta. TCRdb ran MiXCR on the immunoSEQ multiplex PCR reads and lists one entry per CDR3 protein. The data show about 120,000 distinct CDR3 sequences, roughly 94% seen once. This clonotype was recorded once. The study used healthy donors as controls matched for age and sex. The germline V gene has CDR1 SNHLY and CDR2 FYNNEI. This CDR3 is built from 13 residues. V lost 6 bases and J 13 bases, leaving 21 bases between the germline ends.

This TCR derives from a human donor in good health. Sequencing was carried out using CD4+ T cells from PBMCs. The genes are TRBV2 and TRBJ2-5; D remains ambiguous. As DNA, the CDR3 is TGTGCCAGCAGCCTAATGGGCGGAAGCTCGTGGTACTTC. Encoded protein: CASSLMGGSSWYF.